This T cell receptor beta chain was retrieved from a study of blood T cell repertoires in COVID-19. About the study: Whether acute or convalescent, the COVID-19 samples came from the United States, Italy and Spain.

This clone has only one observation. Assay used: immunoSEQ multiplex PCR; TCRdb lists only in-frame clones, some missing. Here the sample spans 110,000 to 150,000 clones, 85% being singletons. There are 15 residues in the CDR3. Germline V gives CDR1 LNHDA, CDR2 SQIVND (reference sequence). Trimming stripped 8 bases from V and 4 bases from J, with 21 bases between. The participants were between 18 and 89 years old and came from roughly 24 US areas. Cohort assignment relied on participant-reported clinical history. The rearrangement links TRBV19 to TRBJ2-7; TRBD2 is a possible D gene (6 bases). Sequences were obtained from PBMCs or T cells enriched from blood (not recorded which). The TCR originated in a woman aged 40 to 50 who had recovered from COVID-19. For the CDR3, the DNA is TGTGCCAGTCGCCTGCGGGACTCGGATTTGTACGAGCAGTACTTC. Translated: CASRLRDSDLYEQYF.